These T cell receptor beta chains were read from a single sample in a study of vaccination effects on CD4 cells after COVID-19. Some clones are missing from TCRdb's copy, which holds only in-frame ones; the method was immunoSEQ multiplex PCR. The sample has about 39,000 clones; about 62% are singletons. These receptors lack a known antigen. The sample consisted of CD4+ T cells from PBMCs cultured without peptide, taken after COVID-19 vaccination. The receptors come from a human donor who received a COVID-19 vaccine. Both conserved end residues are part of each CDR3. D genes are given only for firm matches. The size entry is marked missing in some rows and otherwise reads once, few, many or a size class.

clone_size: NA; j_call: TRBJ2-1; v_call: TRBV27; d_call: TRBD1; cdr3_aa: CASSRDRVYNEQFF; cdr3_nt: TGTGCCAGCAGCCGGGACAGGGTTTACAATGAGCAGTTCTTC
clone_size: NA; j_call: TRBJ1-3; v_call: TRBV6-5; d_call: NA; cdr3_aa: CASSYSFSYSGNTIYF; cdr3_nt: TGTGCCAGCAGTTACTCGTTCTCCTACTCTGGAAACACCATATATTTT
clone_size: NA; j_call: TRBJ2-7; v_call: TRBV11-2; d_call: NA; cdr3_aa: CASSFSDNTYEQYF; cdr3_nt: TGTGCCAGCAGCTTTTCGGACAACACCTACGAGCAGTACTTC
clone_size: NA; j_call: TRBJ1-2; v_call: TRBV6-1; d_call: NA; cdr3_aa: CASSEASLGLNGYTF; cdr3_nt: TGTGCCAGCAGTGAAGCTAGTCTCGGGCTCAATGGCTACACCTTC
clone_size: NA; j_call: TRBJ2-1; v_call: TRBV3-1/TRBV3-2; d_call: TRBD2; cdr3_aa: CASSHALATGEQFF; cdr3_nt: TGTGCCAGCAGCCATGCACTAGCGACGGGTGAGCAGTTCTTC
clone_size: once; j_call: TRBJ2-3; v_call: TRBV19; d_call: NA; cdr3_aa: CASSESQGWHTQYF; cdr3_nt: TGTGCCAGTAGTGAGTCCCAGGGTTGGCATACGCAGTATTTT
clone_size: NA; j_call: TRBJ1-2; v_call: TRBV27; d_call: NA; cdr3_aa: CASSFSPVGNYGYTF; cdr3_nt: TGTGCCAGCAGTTTTTCTCCTGTAGGTAACTATGGCTACACCTTC
clone_size: many; j_call: TRBJ1-3; v_call: TRBV9; d_call: NA; cdr3_aa: CASSVGTVGNTIYF; cdr3_nt: TGTGCCAGCAGCGTAGGGACAGTCGGAAACACCATATATTTT
clone_size: many; j_call: TRBJ2-1; v_call: TRBV10-3; d_call: NA; cdr3_aa: CAISESEGQQFF; cdr3_nt: TGTGCCATCAGTGAGTCCGAGGGACAGCAGTTCTTC
clone_size: few; j_call: TRBJ1-4; v_call: TRBV5-1; d_call: NA; cdr3_aa: CASSLQLANEKLFF; cdr3_nt: TGCGCCAGCAGCTTGCAGCTAGCAAATGAAAAACTGTTTTTT
clone_size: NA; j_call: TRBJ1-2; v_call: TRBV6-5; d_call: NA; cdr3_aa: CASSTPQDVSDGYTF; cdr3_nt: TGTGCCAGCAGCACCCCCCAGGACGTCTCAGATGGCTACACCTTC
clone_size: NA; j_call: TRBJ1-1; v_call: TRBV27; d_call: NA; cdr3_aa: CASSVQGPNTEAFF; cdr3_nt: TGTGCCAGCAGTGTACAGGGACCGAACACTGAAGCTTTCTTT
clone_size: few; j_call: TRBJ2-2; v_call: TRBV30; d_call: NA; cdr3_aa: CAYLGGTGELFF; cdr3_nt: TGTGCCTACCTCGGGGGAACCGGGGAGCTGTTTTTT
clone_size: NA; j_call: TRBJ2-6; v_call: TRBV6-6; d_call: NA; cdr3_aa: CASSPPRGAGSGANVLTF; cdr3_nt: TGTGCCAGCAGTCCCCCCCGGGGGGCGGGCTCTGGGGCCAACGTCCTGACTTTC
clone_size: NA; j_call: TRBJ2-5; v_call: TRBV6-1; d_call: NA; cdr3_aa: CASSEIRAGRETQYF; cdr3_nt: TGTGCCAGCAGTGAAATTAGGGCAGGTCGAGAGACCCAGTACTTC
clone_size: NA; j_call: TRBJ1-1; v_call: TRBV4-1; d_call: TRBD1; cdr3_aa: CASSQDLGQGSDTEAFF; cdr3_nt: TGCGCCAGCAGCCAAGATCTAGGACAGGGATCGGACACTGAAGCTTTCTTT
clone_size: few; j_call: TRBJ2-2; v_call: TRBV6-1; d_call: NA; cdr3_aa: CASSEVGPAGELFF; cdr3_nt: TGTGCCAGCAGTGAAGTGGGACCGGCCGGGGAGCTGTTTTTT
clone_size: NA; j_call: TRBJ2-1; v_call: TRBV3-1/TRBV3-2; d_call: NA; cdr3_aa: CASSPGVHEQFF; cdr3_nt: TGTGCCAGCAGCCCCGGGGTCCATGAGCAGTTCTTC